A single sample gave rise to the 10 T cell receptor beta chains below, sequenced in a study of blood T cell repertoires in COVID-19. Assay used: immunoSEQ multiplex PCR; TCRdb lists only in-frame clones, some missing. This sample has 300,000 to 350,000 clones, with approximately 91% found just once. Sequencing used peripheral blood. All receptors derive from a woman in her 70s with COVID-19, enrolled during active disease.

The J gene is TRBJ1-5, the V gene TRBV28, with 9 nucleotides matching TRBD1. Germline loops: CDR1 MDHEN, CDR2 SYDVKM. This CDR3 has 17 amino acids. With V trimmed by 4 bases and J by 4 bases, 11 bases remained unmatched. CDR3 sequence reads: CASSWTGARTRNQPQHF. DNA of the CDR3: TGTGCCAGCAGTTGGACAGGGGCGAGAACTCGTAATCAGCCCCAGCATTTT.

The chain couples TRBV27 to TRBJ1-1; 9 bases align to TRBD1. The CDR3 totals 15 residues. Germline CDR1 MNHEY, CDR2 SMNVEV (reference sequence). With V trimmed by 6 bases and J by 1 base, 6 bases remained unmatched. CDR3 bases: TGTGCCAGCAGCCGCTGGGACAGGGCGAACACTGAAGCTTTCTTT. This codes for CASSRWDRANTEAFF.

The chain joins TRBV7-2 to TRBJ1-3; D perhaps matches TRBD1 (5 bases). The CDR3 consists of 14 residues. V was pared by 5 bases and J by 4 bases, with 12 bases between. Germline V gene data show CDR1 as SGHTA and CDR2 as FQGNSA. CDR3 amino acids: CASSLQVSGNTIYF. The CDR3 region has the DNA TGTGCCAGCAGCCTACAGGTATCCGGAAACACCATATATTTT.

The rearrangement joins TRBV11-2 to TRBJ2-1; 9 bases agree with TRBD2. Germline loops: CDR1 SGHAT, CDR2 FQNNGV. This CDR3 is built from 19 residues. V lost 4 bases to trimming and J lost 0 bases; unmatched junction nucleotides: 13. CDR3 amino acids: CASSWSWLAGRSSYNEQFF. The CDR3 region has the DNA TGTGCCAGCAGCTGGAGTTGGCTAGCGGGACGTAGCTCCTACAATGAGCAGTTCTTC.

This clone showed up just a few times. The chain carries TRBV2 and TRBJ2-7; 10 nucleotides align to TRBD1. With 4 bases clipped from V and 3 bases from J, the junction kept 9 bases outside the gene matches. The CDR3 extends over 16 amino acids. CDR1 SNHLY and CDR2 FYNNEI come from the germline V gene. The CDR3 coding sequence is TGTGCCAGCAGTGGACAGGGGGCATTCTTTCACTACGAGCAGTACTTC. It translates to CASSGQGAFFHYEQYF.

J is TRBJ1-1 and V is TRBV10-3; TRBD1 matches 7 bases. The CDR3 has 17 amino acids. CDR1 is ENHRY and CDR2 is SYGVKD in the germline V gene. V gave up 6 bases and J gave up 5 bases; unmatched junction bases: 18. The CDR3 region has the DNA TGTGCCATCAGACCGGATTGGATATACAGGGGTCGAACTGAAGCTTTCTTT. Its translation: CAIRPDWIYRGRTEAFF.

This clone was recorded only once. The genes are TRBV2 and TRBJ2-5, with 11 bases fitting TRBD2. After removal of 4 bases from V and 4 bases from J, the junction contained 2 bases not matched to a gene. The CDR3 consists of 14 residues. CDR1 and CDR2 from the germline V gene are SNHLY and FYNNEI. The CDR3: CASSVGTSGETQYF. In nucleotides, the CDR3 is TGTGCCAGCAGTGTCGGGACTAGCGGAGAGACCCAGTACTTC.

V usage is TRBV6-5 and J usage is TRBJ2-6; no clear D. The length of the CDR3 is 15 residues. The germline gives CDR1 MNHEY, CDR2 SVGAGI. Trimming shortened V by 2 bases and J by 2 bases, and 7 bases separated the two germline ends. CDR3 sequence reads: CASSYDEAGANVLTF. CDR3 nucleotide sequence: TGTGCCAGCAGTTACGATGAGGCTGGGGCCAACGTCCTGACTTTC.

The CDR3 DNA is TGTGCCAGCAAGCGGACTAGCGGCTCCTACGAGCAGTACTTC. This codes for CASKRTSGSYEQYF. The gene calls are TRBV28 and TRBJ2-7; 10 nucleotides agree with TRBD2. J was trimmed by 0 bases and V by 7 bases; bases with no gene match: 3. The V gene's germline CDR1 is MDHEN and CDR2 SYDVKM. This CDR3 comprises 14 residues.

The DNA for the CDR3 is TGTGCCAGCAGGGAGGCCTATAATTCACCCCTCCACTTT. It encodes CASREAYNSPLHF. This chain joins TRBV2 and TRBJ1-6; D is uncertain. CDR1 is SNHLY, CDR2 FYNNEI, per germline. V was cut by 6 bases and J by 2 bases, with 5 bases left in between. There are 13 residues in the CDR3.